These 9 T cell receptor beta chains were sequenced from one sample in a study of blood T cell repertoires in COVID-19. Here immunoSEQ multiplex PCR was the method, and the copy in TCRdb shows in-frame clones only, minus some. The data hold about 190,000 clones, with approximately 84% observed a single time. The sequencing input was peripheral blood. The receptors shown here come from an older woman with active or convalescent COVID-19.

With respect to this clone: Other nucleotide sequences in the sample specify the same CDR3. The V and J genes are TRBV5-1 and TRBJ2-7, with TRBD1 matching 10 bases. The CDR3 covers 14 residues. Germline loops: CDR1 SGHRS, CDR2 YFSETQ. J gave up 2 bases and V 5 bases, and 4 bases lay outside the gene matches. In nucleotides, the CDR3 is TGCGCCAGCAGTTCCGGGACAGGGGCCTACGAGCAGTACTTC. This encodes CASSSGTGAYEQYF. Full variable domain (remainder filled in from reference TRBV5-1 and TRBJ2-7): KAGVTQTPRYLIKTRGQQVTLSCSPISGHRSVSWYQQTPGQGLQFLFEYFSETQRNKGNFPGRFSGRQFSNSRSEMNVSTLELGDSALYLCASSSGTGAYEQYFGPGTRLTVT.

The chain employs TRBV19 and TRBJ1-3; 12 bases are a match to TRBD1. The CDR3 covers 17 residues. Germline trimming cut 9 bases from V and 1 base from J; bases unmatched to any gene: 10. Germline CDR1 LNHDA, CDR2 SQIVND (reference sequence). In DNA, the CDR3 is TGTGCCAGCACGCCGGGACAGGGGGCGCCTTCTGGAAACACCATATATTTT. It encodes CASTPGQGAPSGNTIYF.

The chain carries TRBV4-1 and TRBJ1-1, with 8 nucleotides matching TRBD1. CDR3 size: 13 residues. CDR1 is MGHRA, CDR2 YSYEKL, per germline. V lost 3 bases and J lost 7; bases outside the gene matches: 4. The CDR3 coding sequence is TGCGCCAGCAGCCACCCGGACAGGGATGAAGCTTTCTTT. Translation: CASSHPDRDEAFF.

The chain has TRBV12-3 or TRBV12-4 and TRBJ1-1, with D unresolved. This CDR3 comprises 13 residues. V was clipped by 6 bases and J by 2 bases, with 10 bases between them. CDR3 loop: CASRFGFNTEAFF. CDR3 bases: TGTGCCAGCAGGTTCGGGTTTAACACTGAAGCTTTCTTT.

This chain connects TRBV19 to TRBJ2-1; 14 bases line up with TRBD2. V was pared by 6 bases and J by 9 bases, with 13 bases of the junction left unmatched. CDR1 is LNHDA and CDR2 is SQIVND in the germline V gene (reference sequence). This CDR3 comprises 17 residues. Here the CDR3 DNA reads TGTGCCAGTAGGGGGAACTTGGGACTAGCGGGAGTGGGTGAGCAGTTCTTC. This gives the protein CASRGNLGLAGVGEQFF.

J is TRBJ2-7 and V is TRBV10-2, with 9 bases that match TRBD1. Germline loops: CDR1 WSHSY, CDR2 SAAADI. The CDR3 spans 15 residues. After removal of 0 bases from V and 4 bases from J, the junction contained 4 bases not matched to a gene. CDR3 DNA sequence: TGCGCCAGCAGTGAGTCGGACAGGGGATTTTACGAGCAGTACTTC. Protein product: CASSESDRGFYEQYF.

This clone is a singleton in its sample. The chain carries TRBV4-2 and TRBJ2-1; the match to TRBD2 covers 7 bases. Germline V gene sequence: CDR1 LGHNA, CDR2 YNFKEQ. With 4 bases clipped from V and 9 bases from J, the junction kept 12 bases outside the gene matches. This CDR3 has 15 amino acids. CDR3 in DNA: TGTGCCAGCAGCCCCACTAGCGAGGGTTCGGTTGAGCAGTTCTTC. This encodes CASSPTSEGSVEQFF.

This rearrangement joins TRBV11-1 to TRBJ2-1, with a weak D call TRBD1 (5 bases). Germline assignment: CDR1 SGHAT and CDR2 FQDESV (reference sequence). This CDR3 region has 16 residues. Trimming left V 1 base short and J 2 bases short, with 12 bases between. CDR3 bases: TGTGCCAGCAGCTTAGTTGGCAGGGCCCCCTACAATGAGCAGTTCTTC. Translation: CASSLVGRAPYNEQFF.

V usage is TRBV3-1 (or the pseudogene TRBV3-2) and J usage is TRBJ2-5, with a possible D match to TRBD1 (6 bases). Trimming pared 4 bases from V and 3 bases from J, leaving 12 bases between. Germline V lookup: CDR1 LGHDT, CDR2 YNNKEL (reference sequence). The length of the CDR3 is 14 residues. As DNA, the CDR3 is TGTGCCAGCAGCCGCCTGGACAGCAAAGAGACCCAGTACTTC. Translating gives CASSRLDSKETQYF.